Below are 10 T cell receptor beta chains sequenced from a single sample in a study of identical twins. A single record per CDR3 protein comes from TCRdb applying MiXCR to the 5' RACE reads. The table shows 1,800,000 or so distinct CDR3 sequences, with around a third occurring only once. Sequences were obtained from cord blood. Receptor source: a newborn girl in good health.

This clonotype came up a few times. The V call is TRBV28, the J call TRBJ1-4; D gene unclear. Trimming removed 7 bases from V and 0 bases from J, with 12 bases in between. The CDR3 sequence is 15 residues long. CDR1 MDHEN and CDR2 SYDVKM come from the germline V gene. CDR3 DNA: TGTGCCAGCAAGCGACTGGGAACAACTAATGAAAAACTGTTTTTT. This gives the protein CASKRLGTTNEKLFF.

The chain is built from TRBV18 and TRBJ2-7; 9 bases line up with TRBD1. V gave up 1 base and J gave up 7 bases; unmatched junction bases: 11. The germline gives CDR1 KGHSH, CDR2 LQKENI. CDR3 size: 16 residues. This chain's CDR3 is CASSPQRDREGNEQYF. CDR3 bases: TGTGCCAGCTCACCACAACGGGACAGGGAAGGGAATGAGCAGTACTTC. The complete variable domain, with remaining parts taken from reference TRBV18 and TRBJ2-7, reads NAGVMQNPRHLVRRRGQEARLRCSPMKGHSHVYWYRQLPEEGLKFMVYLQKENIIDESGMPKERFSAEFPKEGPSILRIQQVVRGDSAAYFCASSPQRDREGNEQYFGPGTRLTVT.

The chain recombines TRBV6-5 with TRBJ2-7, with 9 positions matching TRBD2. From germline, CDR1 is MNHEY and CDR2 SVGAGI. The CDR3 has 16 amino acids. Trimming took 2 bases from V and 7 from J; bases not matched to a gene: 12. This CDR3 reads CASSYRAGGPYNEQYF. The CDR3 DNA sequence: TGTGCCAGCAGTTACCGGGCGGGAGGGCCCTACAATGAGCAGTACTTC.

This sequence joins TRBV29-1 and TRBJ2-5, with D perhaps matching TRBD1 (5 bases). The CDR3 has 15 amino acids. Germline V gene lookup returns CDR1 SQVTM and CDR2 ANQGSEA. V lost 1 base and J 11 bases, leaving 23 bases between the germline ends. DNA for the CDR3: TGCAGCGTTGAAGGGCAAGGGGTTGGTGCGTATGAGCAGTACTTC. Its translation is CSVEGQGVGAYEQYF.

This clonotype was counted many times. This chain uses TRBV6-5 with TRBJ2-4; 7 bases are a match to TRBD1. The ends lost 4 bases at V and 0 bases at J; junction bases unmatched: 15. The germline V gene encodes CDR1 MNHEY and CDR2 SVGAGI. This CDR3 spans 19 amino acids. Here the CDR3 DNA reads TGTGCCAGCAGTTTTCGAACCGTTGACAGGGAAGTAGCCAAAAACATTCAGTACTTC. Encoded protein: CASSFRTVDREVAKNIQYF.

This clonotype was detected a few times. This chain connects TRBV12-3 or TRBV12-4 to TRBJ1-5; unclear D gene. This CDR3 region has 13 residues. Trimming left V 6 bases short and J 4 bases short, with 10 bases between. DNA for the CDR3: TGTGCCAGCAGCCAAAGCGATAATCAGCCCCAGCATTTT. Encoded protein: CASSQSDNQPQHF.

The rearrangement uses TRBV7-2 and TRBJ2-4; TRBD2 agrees at 8 bases. The germline V gene encodes CDR1 SGHTA and CDR2 FQGNSA. CDR3 length: 20 amino acids. V was clipped by 2 bases and J by 1 base; unmatched bases: 16. In DNA form, the CDR3 reads TGTGCCAGCAGCTTATATGGGACTCGAGCGGGAGATTGGGCCAAAAACATTCAGTACTTC. This sequence encodes CASSLYGTRAGDWAKNIQYF.

This clonotype has just a few counts. The chain has TRBV3-1 and TRBJ1-2, with 7 positions matching TRBD1. Trimming at V came to 8 bases and at J to 6 bases, leaving 12 bases not matched to a gene. The CDR3 runs to 14 residues. CDR1 and CDR2 (germline): LGHDT, YNNKEL (reference sequence). The CDR3 DNA follows: TGTGCCAGCCCCAATCCCGACAGGGAGGATGGCTACACCTTC. It specifies CASPNPDREDGYTF.

The table lists this clonotype with many counts. The CDR3 loop is CASRTSGGTDTQYF. The CDR3 DNA follows: TGTGCCAGCAGGACTAGCGGGGGCACAGATACGCAGTATTTT. This chain links TRBV7-2 with TRBJ2-3, with TRBD2 identical over 11 bases. The J segment lost 1 base and the V segment lost 6 bases, leaving 0 bases of the junction unmatched. This CDR3 has 14 amino acids. CDR1 is SGHTA and CDR2 is FQGNSA in the germline V gene.

The chain employs TRBV24-1 and TRBJ2-1; 12 bases fit TRBD2. Unmatched junction bases numbered 3, after V lost 3 bases and J lost 4 bases. This CDR3 is built from 16 residues. Germline V gene lookup returns CDR1 KGHDR and CDR2 SFDVKD. CDR3 region: CATSDTGTSGYNEQFF. Here the CDR3 DNA reads TGTGCCACCAGTGATACCGGGACTAGCGGGTACAATGAGCAGTTCTTC.